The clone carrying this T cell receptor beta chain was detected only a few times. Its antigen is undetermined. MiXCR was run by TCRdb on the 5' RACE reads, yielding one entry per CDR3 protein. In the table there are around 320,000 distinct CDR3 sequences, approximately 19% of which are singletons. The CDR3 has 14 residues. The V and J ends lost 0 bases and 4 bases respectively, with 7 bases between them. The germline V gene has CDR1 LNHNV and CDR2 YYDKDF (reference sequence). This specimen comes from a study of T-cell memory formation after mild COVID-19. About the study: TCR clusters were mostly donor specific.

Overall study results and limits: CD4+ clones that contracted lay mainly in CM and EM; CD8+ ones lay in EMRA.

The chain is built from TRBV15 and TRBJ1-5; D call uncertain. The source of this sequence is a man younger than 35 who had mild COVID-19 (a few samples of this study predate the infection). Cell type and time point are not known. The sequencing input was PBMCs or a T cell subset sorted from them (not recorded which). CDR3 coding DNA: TGTGCCACCAGCAGAGATATGGGGAATCAGCCCCAGCATTTT. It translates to CATSRDMGNQPQHF. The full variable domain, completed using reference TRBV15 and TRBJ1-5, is DAMVIQNPRYQVTQFGKPVTLSCSQTLNHNVMYWYQQKSSQAPKLLFHYYDKDFNNEADTPDNFQSRRPNTSFCFLDIRSPGLGDTAMYLCATSRDMGNQPQHFGDGTRLSIL.